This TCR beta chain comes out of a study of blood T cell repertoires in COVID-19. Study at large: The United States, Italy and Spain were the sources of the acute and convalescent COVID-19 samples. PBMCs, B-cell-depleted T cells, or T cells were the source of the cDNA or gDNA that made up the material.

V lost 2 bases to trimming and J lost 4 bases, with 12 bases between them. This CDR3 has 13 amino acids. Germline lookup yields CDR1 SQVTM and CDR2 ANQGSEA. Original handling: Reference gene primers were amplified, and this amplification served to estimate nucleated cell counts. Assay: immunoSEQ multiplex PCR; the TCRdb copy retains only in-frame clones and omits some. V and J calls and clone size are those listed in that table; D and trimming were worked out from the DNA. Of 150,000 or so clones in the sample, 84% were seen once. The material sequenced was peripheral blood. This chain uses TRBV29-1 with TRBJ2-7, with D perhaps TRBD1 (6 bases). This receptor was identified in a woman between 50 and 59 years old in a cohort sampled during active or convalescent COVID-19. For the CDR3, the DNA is TGCAGCGTTGAAAAACTCAGGGGTTACGAGCAGTACTTC. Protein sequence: CSVEKLRGYEQYF.